There are many counts of the clone carrying this TCR beta chain. The record originates from a study of molecular identifiers for immune sequencing clone quantification. From the PCR reads, TCRdb called clonotypes with MiXCR, one entry per CDR3 protein. In the table there are 550,000 to 750,000 distinct CDR3 sequences, just under 20% of which are singletons. Per the germline V gene, CDR1 is DFQATT and CDR2 is SNEGSKA (reference sequence). CDR3 size: 16 residues. Trimming at V came to 0 bases and at J to 0 bases, leaving 5 bases not matched to a gene. The chain has TRBV20-1 and TRBJ1-2; 9 bases are shared with TRBD1. Material for sequencing was naive CD8+ T cells from blood, with Jurkat cell RNA spiked in. This sample's subset: FACS-sorted CD8+CD4-CCR7+CD45RA+ naive T cells. The clonotype comes from a human donor in good health. Some libraries in this study had Jurkat cell RNA spiked in. The CDR3 loop is CSAREEQGASNYGYTF. DNA of the CDR3: TGCAGTGCTAGAGAAGAACAGGGGGCATCTAACTATGGCTACACCTTC.